The entry below gives a single T cell receptor (beta chain) sequence along with its context. Antigen unknown. This sample is part of a study of vaccination and CD4 T cells after COVID-19. The treatment: approximately nine-day PBMC culture with coronavirus spike peptide pools or control peptides (ViraFEST assay). During the years 2011-2018, before the COVID-19 pandemic, the unexposed donor's CD4+ T cells were collected. ViraFEST sequenced TCRs after peptide-pool expansion of antigen-specific T cells. With 10 ug/ml peptide pools and approximately 9.6 IU/ml IL-2, PBMCs were cultured at some 2 million per well. Each of days 3 and 7 saw half the medium replaced by fresh IL-2 medium. The researchers probed unexposed-donor CD4+ T cells with SARS-CoV-2 S/N and four cold-coronavirus spikes, cells permitting. Germline V gene lookup returns CDR1 SGHTA and CDR2 FQGNSA. The CDR3 length is 14 residues. Trimming took off 2 bases at V and 4 bases at J, with 11 bases between the two ends.

An Oncomine TCR Beta short-read assay was used to sequence the DNA from cultured CD4+ T cells. TCRdb itself ran the PCR reads through MiXCR, one entry per CDR3 protein. The sample carries about 9,700 distinct CDR3 sequences, approximately 60% recorded once. The material sequenced was CD4+ T cells from blood, cultured in vitro. This chain connects TRBV7-2 to TRBJ1-2; tentatively, D is TRBD1 (5 bases). The source is a human donor in good health. CDR3 in DNA: TGTGCCAGCAGCTTAAACCCAGGGCCCTATGGCTACACCTTC. Its translation is CASSLNPGPYGYTF.